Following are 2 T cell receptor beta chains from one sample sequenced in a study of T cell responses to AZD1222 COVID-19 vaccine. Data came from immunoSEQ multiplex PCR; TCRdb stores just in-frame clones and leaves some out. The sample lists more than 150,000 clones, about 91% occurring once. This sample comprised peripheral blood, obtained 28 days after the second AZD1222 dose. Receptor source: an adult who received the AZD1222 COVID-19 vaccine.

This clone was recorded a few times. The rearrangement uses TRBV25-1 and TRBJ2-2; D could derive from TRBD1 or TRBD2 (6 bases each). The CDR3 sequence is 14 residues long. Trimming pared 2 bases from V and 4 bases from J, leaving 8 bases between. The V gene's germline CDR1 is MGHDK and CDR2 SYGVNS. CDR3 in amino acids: CASSEGGGTGELFF. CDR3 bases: TGTGCCAGCAGTGAAGGAGGGGGCACCGGGGAGCTGTTTTTT.

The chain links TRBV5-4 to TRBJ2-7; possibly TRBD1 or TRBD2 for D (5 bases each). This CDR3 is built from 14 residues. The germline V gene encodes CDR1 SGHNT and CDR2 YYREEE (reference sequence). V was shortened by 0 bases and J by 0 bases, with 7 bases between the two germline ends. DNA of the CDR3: TGTGCCAGCAGCTTGGCAGGGAGCTCCTACGAGCAGTACTTC. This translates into CASSLAGSSYEQYF.